These 19 T cell receptor beta chains were sequenced from one sample in a study of radiotherapy plus CTLA-4 blockade in lung cancer. The table came from immunoSEQ multiplex PCR; TCRdb's copy has only in-frame clones and leaves some out. The sample lists roughly 32,000 clones, around 75% occurring once. The sample in question was peripheral blood, obtained from a patient treated with radiotherapy plus ipilimumab. The receptors come from a human donor with non-small cell lung cancer that progressed on radiotherapy plus ipilimumab.

The rearrangement uses TRBV6-5 and TRBJ2-1; no clear D gene. The CDR3 has 15 residues. From germline, CDR1 is MNHEY and CDR2 SVGAGI. Trimming left V 5 bases short and J 1 base short, with 12 bases between. The CDR3 here is CASSQNQDSYNEQFF. The CDR3 DNA follows: TGTGCCAGCAGTCAGAACCAGGATTCCTACAATGAGCAGTTCTTC.

The chain carries TRBV28 and TRBJ1-5; D is possibly TRBD1 (6 bases). CDR1 MDHEN and CDR2 SYDVKM come from the germline V gene. V shed 2 bases and J shed 6 bases, with 14 bases lying between them. The CDR3 is 15 amino acids. The CDR3 DNA is TGTGCCAGCAGTTTAACAGGGTTGGGACGTCAGCCCCAGCATTTT. Encoded protein: CASSLTGLGRQPQHF.

The chain couples TRBV6-4 to TRBJ1-2, with 8 nucleotides matching TRBD1. CDR1 is MRHNA, CDR2 SNTAGT, per germline. Trimming at V came to 6 bases and at J to 4 bases, leaving 16 bases not matched to a gene. The CDR3 totals 17 residues. CDR3 region: CASSPLGDRTTLYGYTF. The CDR3 DNA reads as TGTGCCAGCAGCCCACTGGGGGACAGGACCACTCTCTATGGCTACACCTTC.

On this clone itself: Germline and junction disagree at one end, which may indicate a read error. The chain combines TRBV28 with TRBJ1-5, with a tentative D call TRBD1 (5 bases). CDR1 is MDHEN, CDR2 SYDVKM, per germline. CDR3 length equals 14 residues. CDR3 nucleotides: TGTGCCAGCAGTTTAGCCGGGACGGCTCAGTCCCAGCATTTT. As protein: CASSLAGTAQSQHF.

The genes are TRBV7-9 and TRBJ2-1; D possibly matches TRBD1 or TRBD2 (5 bases each). CDR3 size: 16 residues. Germline lookup yields CDR1 SEHNR and CDR2 FQNEAQ (reference sequence). The V end lost 5 bases, the J end lost 9 bases, and 23 bases lay between the germline ends. The DNA for the CDR3 is TGTGCCAGCAGCCCCCGGGACGTCTGGGAAAGCGGTGAGCAGTTCTTC. Translating gives CASSPRDVWESGEQFF.

The chain uses TRBV12-5 and TRBJ2-5, with 8 bases identical to TRBD2. CDR1 is LGHNT and CDR2 is FRNRAP in the germline V gene. The junction had 5 bases not matched to a gene; V was cut back by 6 bases and J by 5 bases. The CDR3 is made up of 13 amino acids. The DNA of the CDR3 is TGTGCTAGTGGCCGGGGGGGCTCGGAGACCCAGTACTTC. This translates into CASGRGGSETQYF.

This chain links TRBV10-3 with TRBJ1-3, with D perhaps TRBD1 (5 bases). The V and J ends lost 4 bases and 4 bases respectively, with 14 bases between them. The CDR3 is 15 residues long. Looked up from germline, CDR1 is ENHRY and CDR2 is SYGVKD. CDR3: CAISGQGLAGNTIYF. DNA of the CDR3: TGTGCCATCAGTGGCCAGGGTCTTGCAGGAAACACCATATATTTT.

The chain joins TRBV27 to TRBJ2-7, with a possible D match to TRBD1 (6 bases). Trimming pared 5 bases from V and 10 bases from J, leaving 15 bases between. The germline gives CDR1 MNHEY, CDR2 SMNVEV (reference sequence). The CDR3 sequence is 12 residues long. The CDR3 loop reads CASSQAGGAQYF. The CDR3 DNA sequence: TGTGCCAGCAGTCAGGCTGGGGGCGCCCAGTACTTC.

In this sample, this clone turned up once. This chain connects TRBV28 to TRBJ1-4; D gene uncertain. The CDR3 totals 15 residues. V lost 3 bases and J 3 bases, leaving 11 bases between the germline ends. CDR1 is MDHEN, CDR2 SYDVKM, per germline. This CDR3 reads CASSLGGLSNEKLFF. DNA for the CDR3: TGTGCCAGCAGTTTGGGAGGGCTATCTAATGAAAAACTGTTTTTT.

The chain employs TRBV9 and TRBJ2-1; 10 positions agree with TRBD1. Germline trimming cut 3 bases from V and 3 bases from J; bases unmatched to any gene: 6. This CDR3 region has 16 residues. The germline V gene encodes CDR1 SGDLS and CDR2 YYNGEE. The DNA for the CDR3 is TGTGCCAGCAGCGCCAGGGACAGGGGCTTCTACAATGAGCAGTTCTTC. Its protein is CASSARDRGFYNEQFF. Full variable domain (remainder filled in from reference TRBV9 and TRBJ2-1): DSGVTQTPKHLITATGQRVTLRCSPRSGDLSVYWYQQSLDQGLQFLIQYYNGEERAKGNILERFSAQQFPDLHSELNLSSLELGDSALYFCASSARDRGFYNEQFFGPGTRLTVL.

This chain's CDR3 is CASSLQGAAEKLFF. The CDR3 DNA reads TGTGCCAGCAGCTTGCAAGGGGCCGCTGAAAAACTGTTTTTT. J is TRBJ1-4 and V is TRBV7-2; possible D gene TRBD1, 5 bases. The CDR3 consists of 14 residues. The V gene lost 3 bases and the J gene lost 7 bases, with 12 bases spanning the gap. Germline CDR1 and CDR2: SGHTA and FQGNSA.

The rearrangement joins TRBV7-9 to TRBJ2-1, with 10 bases matching TRBD2. The V gene's germline CDR1 is SEHNR and CDR2 FQNEAQ (reference sequence). This CDR3 comprises 19 residues. J was trimmed by 6 bases and V by 0 bases; bases with no gene match: 14. In DNA, the CDR3 is TGTGCCAGCAGCTTAGCGCCCCGGCCGGCTAGCGGGAGATCCAATGAGCAGTTCTTC. This gives the protein CASSLAPRPASGRSNEQFF.

Only one count was recorded for this clone. The chain links TRBV5-5 to TRBJ2-3; D tentatively reads TRBD1 or TRBD2 (5 bases each). Germline CDR1 SGHKS, CDR2 YYEKEE (reference sequence). Trimming stripped 4 bases from V and 5 bases from J, with 17 bases between. CDR3 length: 15 amino acids. Here the CDR3 DNA reads TGTGCCAGCAGCCCGAGGGGCGGCACAGTAGATACGCAGTATTTT. Its protein product is CASSPRGGTVDTQYF.

The rearrangement joins TRBV4-1 to TRBJ2-7, with 13 bases that match TRBD2. The CDR3 totals 16 residues. Germline loops: CDR1 MGHRA, CDR2 YSYEKL. V lost 1 base, J lost 4 bases, and 4 bases stayed unmatched. CDR3 coding DNA: TGCGCCAGCAGCCAAGGGGGACTAGCGGGGATTTACGAGCAGTACTTC. The encoded protein is CASSQGGLAGIYEQYF.

The chain uses TRBV2 and TRBJ1-4; D is uncertain. From germline, CDR1 is SNHLY and CDR2 FYNNEI. The CDR3 spans 15 residues. Trimming cost V 3 bases and J 3 bases, with 11 bases left between them. Here the CDR3 reads CASSDPGRANEKLFF. CDR3 sequence (DNA): TGTGCCAGCAGTGATCCCGGGAGAGCTAATGAAAAACTGTTTTTT.

The chain links TRBV29-1 to TRBJ2-7; TRBD1 agrees at 9 bases. Germline V gene lookup returns CDR1 SQVTM and CDR2 ANQGSEA. Trimming took 3 bases from V and 7 from J; bases not matched to a gene: 4. This CDR3 is built from 12 residues. CDR3 loop: CSVDGTGWEQYF. Written as DNA, the CDR3 is TGCAGCGTTGACGGGACAGGGTGGGAGCAGTACTTC.

The chain is built from TRBV27 and TRBJ2-7; tentatively, D is TRBD2 (5 bases). Germline V lookup: CDR1 MNHEY, CDR2 SMNVEV (reference sequence). With 3 bases removed from V and 0 bases from J, the gap between germline ends came to 6 bases. This CDR3 is 13 amino acids long. CDR3 residues: CASSFGISYEQYF. The CDR3 nucleotides read TGTGCCAGCAGTTTCGGGATCTCCTACGAGCAGTACTTC.

The chain employs TRBV29-1 and TRBJ2-7; D tentatively fits TRBD1 or TRBD2 (6 bases each). Germline CDR1 is SQVTM and CDR2 is ANQGSEA. The V gene lost 0 bases and the J gene lost 3 bases, with 15 bases spanning the gap. There are 15 residues in the CDR3. CDR3 sequence reads: CSVEDRGGKLYEQYF. The CDR3 region has the DNA TGCAGCGTTGAAGATCGAGGGGGGAAACTCTACGAGCAGTACTTC.

The chain combines TRBV9 with TRBJ2-3; weak D call: TRBD2 (6 bases). V lost 0 bases to trimming and J lost 2 bases, with 16 bases between them. The CDR3 covers 17 residues. CDR1 is SGDLS and CDR2 is YYNGEE in the germline V gene. The CDR3 loop is CASSVDFLEGHTDTQYF. The CDR3 DNA reads as TGTGCCAGCAGCGTAGACTTCTTGGAGGGGCACACAGATACGCAGTATTTT. Filled out from reference TRBV9 and TRBJ2-3, the complete variable domain reads DSGVTQTPKHLITATGQRVTLRCSPRSGDLSVYWYQQSLDQGLQFLIQYYNGEERAKGNILERFSAQQFPDLHSELNLSSLELGDSALYFCASSVDFLEGHTDTQYFGPGTRLTVL.